The entry that follows covers one T cell receptor beta chain sequence. No antigen is known for it. CDR3 length: 15 residues. Losses at the gene ends were 6 bases for V and 2 bases for J; bases not matched to a gene: 9. Germline assignment: CDR1 SNHLY and CDR2 FYNNEI. The method was immunoSEQ multiplex PCR; TCRdb's version includes in-frame clones alone and lacks a portion of them. This sample has over 100,000 clones, with 75% to 90% found just once. From the roughly 110-subject validation cohort, which was separate from the roughly 700-subject first cohort, the donors were drawn. The data are from a study of cytomegalovirus exposure and HLA in healthy donors. Study conclusions and caveats: CMV antigen specificity was confirmed in vitro for three CMV-associated chains. Most TCR sequences showed up rarely, but some public TCRs showed up in many donors. Accounts indicate the classifier identified cytomegalovirus status with strong specificity and sensitivity.

The chain links TRBV2 to TRBJ2-7; 8 nucleotides agree with TRBD1. The sequence derives from a woman aged 18-29 years in good health and CMV-seronegative. Sequencing was done on a sample of PBMCs. The CDR3 sequence is CASSPGQGVAYEQYF. The CDR3 nucleotides are TGTGCCAGCAGCCCAGGACAGGGAGTTGCCTACGAGCAGTACTTC. Full variable domain (rest looked up from reference TRBV2 and TRBJ2-7): EPEVTQTPSHQVTQMGQEVILRCVPISNHLYFYWYRQILGQKVEFLVSFYNNEISEKSEIFDDQFSVERPDGSNFTLKIRSTKLEDSAMYFCASSPGQGVAYEQYFGPGTRLTVT.